The 9 T cell receptor beta chains presented below share a single source sample, sequenced in a study of T cell repertoires in cytomegalovirus infection. TCRdb reprocessed the reads via MiXCR and lists one record per CDR3 protein. The table shows some 220,000 distinct CDR3 sequences, with 5% to 8.5% occurring only once. Sequenced sample: PBMCs. These receptors all stem from a human donor in good health (CMV status not recorded). Some clones in this sample may be carry-over from other donors' samples.

The table lists this clonotype with many counts. The chain employs TRBV7-2 and TRBJ2-3; D not certain. This CDR3 comprises 13 residues. Germline assignment: CDR1 SGHTA and CDR2 FQGNSA. Trimming cost V 1 base and J 10 bases, with 12 bases left between them. The chain's CDR3 is CASSLGVQAAQYF. For the CDR3, the DNA is TGTGCCAGCAGCTTAGGGGTCCAGGCGGCGCAGTATTTT.

As for this clonotype: A much larger clone sits a single nucleotide away, making a read error possible. The genes are TRBV29-1 and TRBJ1-2; D remains unclear. The CDR3 runs to 11 residues. Germline V gene sequence: CDR1 SQVTM, CDR2 ANQGSEA. The CDR3 is CSVEAVYAYTF. Written as DNA, the CDR3 is TGCAGCGTTGAAGCTGTTTATGCCTACACCTTC.

This sequence joins TRBV5-4 and TRBJ1-2; 8 bases are shared with TRBD1. CDR1 and CDR2 from the germline V gene are SGHNT and YYREEE (reference sequence). The CDR3 contains 15 residues. V shed 4 bases and J 1 base; nucleotides not matched to a gene: 6. The CDR3 spells CASSPDRAYNYGYTF. The CDR3 DNA reads as TGTGCCAGCAGCCCGGACAGGGCCTATAACTATGGCTACACCTTC.

The chain uses TRBV19 and TRBJ2-3; TRBD2 agrees at 10 bases. The CDR3 covers 18 residues. Losses at the gene ends were 5 bases for V and 2 bases for J; bases not matched to a gene: 13. Germline V gives CDR1 LNHDA, CDR2 SQIVND (reference sequence). CDR3 sequence reads: CASSQTKKLAGNTDTQYF. CDR3 coding DNA: TGTGCCAGTAGTCAAACGAAAAAACTAGCGGGGAACACAGATACGCAGTATTTT.

This clonotype was picked up many times. The chain is built from TRBV7-6 and TRBJ2-1, with D maybe TRBD2 (6 bases). The germline V gene encodes CDR1 SGHVS and CDR2 FNYEAQ. The CDR3 is 15 amino acids. V was shortened by 5 bases and J by 0 bases, with 11 bases between the two germline ends. This CDR3 reads CASSRDWNSYNEQFF. CDR3 bases: TGTGCCAGCAGCCGGGACTGGAACTCCTACAATGAGCAGTTCTTC.

This clonotype was observed many times. The rearrangement joins TRBV19 to TRBJ2-3; 8 bases align to TRBD2. There are 14 residues in the CDR3. V dropped 6 bases and J dropped 4; count of bases not matched to a gene: 6. Per germline, CDR1 LNHDA and CDR2 SQIVND (reference sequence). The CDR3 nucleotides read TGTGCCAGTAGAAACGGGGGGGCCCCAGATACGCAGTATTTT. It encodes CASRNGGAPDTQYF.

This clonotype was found a few times. The rearrangement links TRBV11-1 to TRBJ2-1, with TRBD1 matching over 7 bases. CDR3 size: 14 residues. Germline V gene lookup returns CDR1 SGHAT and CDR2 FQDESV (reference sequence). J lost 9 bases, V lost 2 bases, and 7 bases had no gene match. This CDR3 is CASSLFGTAGEQFF. In nucleotides, the CDR3 is TGTGCCAGCAGCTTATTCGGGACAGCCGGTGAGCAGTTCTTC.

This clonotype came up many times. The chain is built from TRBV7-2 and TRBJ1-5; a possible D gene is TRBD1 (5 bases). With 1 base removed from V and 7 bases from J, the gap between germline ends came to 11 bases. Germline V gene lookup returns CDR1 SGHTA and CDR2 FQGNSA. The CDR3 is 14 residues long. Written as DNA, the CDR3 is TGTGCCAGCAGCTTAGGCAGGCAGGGACAGCCCCAGCATTTT. Its translation is CASSLGRQGQPQHF.

At least ten counts were recorded for this clonotype. The rearrangement joins TRBV6-2 or TRBV6-3 to TRBJ2-1; 9 bases are a match to TRBD2. CDR1 is MNHEY and CDR2 is SVGEGT in the germline V gene. This CDR3 is built from 15 residues. Losses at the gene ends were 1 base for V and 7 bases for J; bases not matched to a gene: 5. The CDR3 here is CASSYWRGGLNEQFF. CDR3 bases: TGTGCCAGCAGTTACTGGCGGGGGGGCCTGAATGAGCAGTTCTTC.